Listed below are T cell receptor beta chains from one sample, sequenced in a study of blood T cell repertoires in COVID-19. TCRdb's table, derived via immunoSEQ multiplex PCR, lists solely in-frame clones and lacks some. This table has more than 250,000 clones, roughly 80% appearing once. Sequenced sample: PBMCs or T cells enriched from blood (not recorded which). The receptors were gathered from a man aged 40-49 years who had been exposed to COVID-19. Each CDR3 is given with its conserved first and last residue. A D gene is named only where the DNA matches it firmly. Some rows mark clone size as missing; the rest say once, few, many or name a class of expanded clone.

TRBD2	TRBV10-2	TRBJ2-5	once	CASGLWLAGQQETQYF	TGCGCCAGCGGCCTATGGCTAGCGGGACAACAAGAGACCCAGTACTTC
NA	TRBV18	TRBJ1-3	NA	CASSPSTSSGNTIYF	TGTGCCAGCTCACCCTCCACAAGCTCTGGAAACACCATATATTTT
NA	TRBV27	TRBJ1-1	NA	CASSSAGGAYTEAFF	TGTGCCAGCAGTTCCGCCGGGGGGGCGTACACTGAAGCTTTCTTT
TRBD1	TRBV10-2	TRBJ2-7	NA	CASNPEGQGDEQYF	TGCGCCAGCAACCCGGAGGGACAGGGGGACGAGCAGTACTTC
NA	TRBV19	TRBJ1-6	NA	CASSRGDSPLHF	TGTGCCAGTAGTAGGGGGGATTCACCCCTCCACTTT
NA	TRBV5-1	TRBJ2-7	NA	CASSLGQGNEQYF	TGCGCCAGCAGCTTGGGGCAGGGGAACGAGCAGTACTTC
NA	TRBV15	TRBJ1-5	once	CATSTGGSWDQPQHF	TGTGCCACCAGCACTGGAGGAAGCTGGGATCAGCCCCAGCATTTT
NA	TRBV5-1	TRBJ1-1	NA	CASSRGADTEAFF	TGCGCCAGCAGTCGGGGGGCCGACACTGAAGCTTTCTTT
NA	TRBV30	TRBJ2-3	NA	CAWSVVEELDTQYF	TGTGCCTGGAGTGTGGTTGAGGAGTTAGATACGCAGTATTTT
TRBD2	TRBV30	TRBJ2-3	NA	CAWSWASGTDTQYF	TGTGCCTGGAGTTGGGCTAGCGGGACAGATACGCAGTATTTT
TRBD2	TRBV6-5	TRBJ2-7	once	CAASRGRANEQYF	TGTGCCGCAAGCAGAGGGAGGGCCAACGAGCAGTACTTC
NA	TRBV5-1	TRBJ1-3	few	CASSPIIGNTIYF	TGCGCCAGCAGCCCTATAATCGGAAACACCATATATTTT
NA	TRBV13	TRBJ1-3	once	CASSLHSGNTIYF	TGTGCCAGCAGCTTACATTCTGGAAACACCATATATTTT
TRBD1	TRBV5-1	TRBJ2-7	NA	CASSLGTGGNEQYF	TGCGCCAGCAGTCTTGGGACAGGGGGTAACGAGCAGTACTTC
TRBD2	TRBV25-1	TRBJ2-5	NA	CASTVRGGPEGLQETQYF	TGTGCCAGCACGGTACGGGGAGGGCCGGAAGGACTACAAGAGACCCAGTACTTC
NA	TRBV19	TRBJ2-7	NA	CASSIDIFYEQYF	TGTGCCAGTAGTATTGACATTTTCTACGAGCAGTACTTC
NA	TRBV11-2	TRBJ2-3	NA	CASSLAAGSTDTQYF	TGTGCCAGCAGCTTAGCAGCGGGTAGCACAGATACGCAGTATTTT
TRBD1	TRBV6-5	TRBJ2-2	NA	CAHRGNGELFF	TGTGCCCACAGGGGCAACGGGGAGCTGTTTTTT
TRBD1	TRBV2	TRBJ2-6	NA	CASSEWQGVAGANVLTF	TGTGCCAGCAGTGAATGGCAGGGGGTGGCTGGGGCCAACGTCCTGACTTTC
NA	TRBV5-4	TRBJ2-3	NA	CASSPRGGTQYF	TGTGCCAGCAGCCCCCGGGGAGGTACGCAGTATTTT
NA	TRBV7-3	TRBJ2-3	few	CASSLSTASDTQYF	TGTGCCAGCAGCTTAAGCACCGCGTCAGATACGCAGTATTTT
NA	TRBV7-8	TRBJ2-7	NA	CASSFPVGGYEQYF	TGTGCCAGCAGCTTTCCGGTTGGAGGCTACGAGCAGTACTTC
NA	TRBV7-6	TRBJ2-1	NA	CASSPTWEGGRRNEQFF	TGTGCCAGCAGCCCCACCTGGGAGGGGGGGAGGCGCAATGAGCAGTTCTTC
NA	TRBV19	TRBJ2-2	NA	CASSIVAGTQTGELFF	TGTGCCAGTAGTATTGTGGCCGGGACACAAACCGGGGAGCTGTTTTTT
NA	TRBV6-1	TRBJ2-7	many	CASSESRPYEQYF	TGTGCCAGCAGTGAATCGCGCCCCTACGAGCAGTACTTC
NA	TRBV10-3	TRBJ1-2	NA	CAISESRGSGGYTF	TGTGCCATCAGTGAGTCACGAGGCTCTGGTGGCTACACCTTC
TRBD2	TRBV6-5	TRBJ2-5	NA	CASRRDLAGQETQYF	TGTGCCAGCAGGCGTGATCTAGCGGGCCAAGAGACCCAGTACTTC
TRBD1	TRBV7-9	TRBJ2-5	NA	CASRLTGLETQYF	TGTGCCAGCAGATTGACAGGGCTAGAGACCCAGTACTTC
NA	TRBV29-1	TRBJ1-6	NA	CSVRSGTDYNSPLHF	TGCAGCGTTCGAAGCGGGACGGACTATAATTCACCCCTCCACTTT
TRBD2	TRBV5-1	TRBJ2-7	NA	CASSFSGGRTYEQYF	TGCGCCAGCAGCTTTAGCGGCGGGAGGACCTACGAGCAGTACTTC
NA	TRBV21-1	TRBJ1-5	NA	CASNRWGGWSNQPQHF	TGTGCCAGCAACCGATGGGGGGGCTGGAGCAATCAGCCCCAGCATTTT
TRBD1	TRBV18	TRBJ2-2	NA	CASSPATGTDNTGELFF	TGTGCCAGCTCACCGGCTACCGGGACAGACAACACCGGGGAGCTGTTTTTT
NA	TRBV28	TRBJ1-5	NA	CASSSQTGTRNQPQHF	TGTGCCAGCAGTTCACAAACCGGGACACGGAATCAGCCCCAGCATTTT
NA	TRBV30	TRBJ2-1	NA	CAWKKGVGVGSYNEQFF	TGTGCCTGGAAAAAAGGGGTAGGGGTTGGGTCCTACAATGAGCAGTTCTTC
TRBD1	TRBV23-1	TRBJ2-7	once	CASKWDRGSEQYF	TGCGCCAGCAAGTGGGACAGGGGTAGCGAGCAGTACTTC
TRBD1	TRBV7-8	TRBJ1-5	NA	CASSWGQGFNQPQHF	TGTGCCAGCAGCTGGGGACAGGGGTTCAATCAGCCCCAGCATTTT
NA	TRBV5-1	TRBJ2-2	NA	CASSLWSVGAGGTGELFF	TGCGCCAGCAGCTTGTGGTCAGTGGGAGCTGGTGGCACCGGGGAGCTGTTTTTT
NA	TRBV6-5	TRBJ1-1	NA	CASRTQENTEAFF	TGTGCCAGCAGGACCCAGGAGAACACTGAAGCTTTCTTT
TRBD2	TRBV2	TRBJ2-2	NA	CASSDQPPGTSITGELFF	TGTGCCAGCAGTGACCAGCCACCCGGGACTAGTATAACCGGGGAGCTGTTTTTT
TRBD1	TRBV11-3	TRBJ2-7	NA	CASSIRQGAYEQYF	TGTGCCAGCAGCATCAGACAGGGCGCCTACGAGCAGTACTTC
NA	TRBV19	TRBJ1-2	NA	CASSISSLGVSGYTF	TGTGCCAGTAGTATTTCTAGTTTAGGTGTGAGTGGCTACACCTTC
TRBD1	TRBV19	TRBJ1-2	few	CASTLGQRSYGYTF	TGTGCCAGTACCCTGGGACAGAGGAGCTATGGCTACACCTTC
NA	TRBV9	TRBJ1-1	NA	CASSVESLNTEAFF	TGTGCCAGCAGCGTAGAGAGTCTGAACACTGAAGCTTTCTTT
TRBD2	TRBV5-1	TRBJ2-5	NA	CASNRNSGQETQYF	TGCGCCAGCAACCGAAATAGCGGGCAAGAGACCCAGTACTTC
TRBD1	TRBV19	TRBJ1-3	NA	CASSLKQGAGNTIYF	TGTGCCAGTTCACTTAAACAGGGGGCTGGAAACACCATATATTTT
NA	TRBV24-1	TRBJ2-7	few	CATSSGEVYEQYF	TGTGCCACCAGCTCTGGGGAGGTATACGAGCAGTACTTC
NA	TRBV7-9	TRBJ1-4	once	CASSFDSYNEKLFF	TGTGCCAGCAGCTTTGACAGCTATAATGAAAAACTGTTTTTT
TRBD1	TRBV6-6	TRBJ2-3	NA	CASRRDRMLTDTQYF	TGTGCCAGCAGGCGGGACAGGATGCTCACAGATACGCAGTATTTT
NA	TRBV3-1/TRBV3-2	TRBJ1-2	NA	CASSQVGGRGYGYTF	TGTGCCAGCAGCCAAGTCGGGGGGCGCGGCTATGGCTACACCTTC
NA	TRBV10-3	TRBJ1-1	NA	CAISPLGRVEAFF	TGTGCCATCAGTCCCCTCGGGAGGGTTGAAGCTTTCTTT
TRBD2	TRBV7-3	TRBJ2-1	NA	CASSFSPTSGRAEQFF	TGTGCCAGCAGCTTCTCCCCGACTAGCGGGAGGGCTGAGCAGTTCTTC
TRBD2	TRBV27	TRBJ2-2	NA	CASSYRAGNTVDGELFF	TGTGCCAGCAGTTATCGAGCGGGAAATACGGTCGACGGGGAGCTGTTTTTT
NA	TRBV5-4	TRBJ2-7	NA	CASSLDRNSYEQYF	TGTGCCAGCAGCTTGGACAGGAATTCCTACGAGCAGTACTTC
NA	TRBV5-8	TRBJ1-4	NA	CASNRAGRNEKLFF	TGTGCCAGCAACCGGGCGGGACGGAATGAAAAACTGTTTTTT